This T cell receptor (beta chain) is from a study of cytomegalovirus exposure and HLA in healthy donors. Primers for the PCR totalled 60 Vbeta and 13 Jbeta. Only in-frame clones appear in the TCRdb table, and some are missing; sequencing was by immunoSEQ multiplex PCR. The profile shows about 180,000 clones, roughly 75% of them singletons. Points on this clone: Its antigen remains unknown.

Study-level points and caveats: Another analysis was done later, and it associated fewer than 20,000 TCR beta sequences with HLA alleles at 0.05 false discovery rate. Three CMV-associated chains were confirmed in vitro to be specific for CMV antigens. Most of the TCR beta V segments (in an earlier analysis) were productive either about 90% or about 30% of the time. The study assumed roughly uniform donor sequencing depth for presence/absence analyses.

This CDR3 has 13 residues. V lost 5 bases and J lost 5, with 13 bases in between. CDR1 and CDR2 from the germline V gene are SGHDT and YYEEEE. This chain links TRBV5-6 with TRBJ1-2; D might be TRBD1 (6 bases). The sequence was obtained from a woman in her thirties in good health and CMV-seronegative. The sequencing sample was made of PBMCs. Here the CDR3 DNA reads TGTGCCAGCAGGGAACAGGGAATGTATGGCTACACCTTC. Amino acid sequence: CASREQGMYGYTF.